The clone carrying this TCR beta chain showed up many times. Its antigen is currently unknown. Isolation per sample recovered at least 6 million PBMCs. Total RNA extracted from each sample amounted to at least 6 micrograms. This entry belongs to a study of blood T cells in healthy people across ages. The second PCR ran about 6 to 12 cycles with a sample-barcoded 5' primer and J-beta primers. Every molecule of cDNA carried a tag from a template-switch adaptor with 12 random nucleotides. Via MiXCR, TCRdb re-called the 5' RACE reads, giving one row per CDR3 protein. The top ten clones hold around 32% of a sample with around 650,000 distinct CDR3 sequences, 40% to 50% of them seen once. Notes on the study in general: TCR beta diversity, measured per million T cells, fell in a roughly linear way with age.

Sequenced sample: blood. The sequence came from a man older than 75 in good health.

As DNA, the CDR3 is TGTGCCAGCAGCCAAAGCGGGCAATCCTACAATGAGCAGTTCTTC. Protein sequence: CASSQSGQSYNEQFF. The chain has TRBV7-8 and TRBJ2-1, with D possibly TRBD2 on 6 matching bases. The germline V and J ends were trimmed by 5 bases and 1 base, with 12 bases remaining between them. Germline lookup yields CDR1 SGHVS and CDR2 FQNEAQ. There are 15 residues in the CDR3.